The 30 T cell receptor beta chains below were found in one sample sequenced in a study of blood T cells in healthy people across ages. Alongside a J-beta primer mix, a sample-barcoded 5' primer served in a second PCR lasting about 6 to 11 cycles. TCRdb redid the calling of the 5' RACE reads with MiXCR, one entry per CDR3 protein. The data show roughly 800,000 distinct CDR3 sequences, 53% seen once. The specimen was blood. The source of these receptors is an elderly man in good health.

This clonotype was observed a handful of times. The rearrangement uses TRBV6-2 or TRBV6-3 and TRBJ2-4; TRBD2 matches 7 bases. Germline V gives CDR1 MNHEY, CDR2 SVGEGT. After removal of 0 bases from V and 6 bases from J, the junction contained 5 bases not matched to a gene. CDR3 size: 15 residues. CDR3 sequence (DNA): TGTGCCAGCAGTTACTCGACGGGCGGGGGAAACATTCAGTACTTC. As protein: CASSYSTGGGNIQYF.

This chain links TRBV20-1 with TRBJ2-1, with 10 bases identical to TRBD2. Losses at the gene ends were 6 bases for V and 9 bases for J; bases not matched to a gene: 11. Germline CDR1 DFQATT, CDR2 SNEGSKA (reference sequence). CDR3 size: 14 residues. The CDR3 loop is CSAYQREGRSEQFF. In DNA form, the CDR3 reads TGCAGTGCCTACCAGCGGGAGGGGAGGAGTGAGCAGTTCTTC.

This chain links TRBV18 with TRBJ2-1, with a weak D call TRBD1 (5 bases). The CDR3 covers 14 residues. Trimming removed 5 bases from V and 8 bases from J, with 16 bases in between. The germline V gene has CDR1 KGHSH and CDR2 LQKENI. This chain's CDR3 is CASSKGQGPYEQFF. As DNA, the CDR3 is TGTGCCAGCTCAAAAGGGCAGGGCCCCTATGAGCAGTTCTTC.

The V gene is TRBV7-9, the J gene TRBJ1-5; D is perhaps TRBD1 (5 bases). Germline-derived CDR1 and CDR2 are SEHNR and FQNEAQ (reference sequence). The CDR3 is made up of 16 amino acids. Trimming left V 4 bases short and J 0 bases short, with 13 bases between. The CDR3 sequence: CASSSDRQASNQPQHF. CDR3 nucleotide sequence: TGTGCCAGCAGCTCAGACAGACAAGCTAGCAATCAGCCCCAGCATTTT.

In this sample, this clonotype turned up a few times. This sequence joins TRBV9 and TRBJ2-3, with 14 bases that match TRBD2. CDR3 length equals 16 residues. J was trimmed by 3 bases and V by 4 bases; bases with no gene match: 4. Germline V gene sequence: CDR1 SGDLS, CDR2 YYNGEE. The CDR3 sequence: CASSFRTSGRTDTQYF. CDR3 coding DNA: TGTGCCAGCAGCTTTCGGACTAGCGGGAGGACAGATACGCAGTATTTT.

This clonotype appeared a few times. The rearrangement joins TRBV7-9 to TRBJ2-4, with D possibly matching TRBD2 (5 bases). The tail of the sequence fits TRBJ2-7 better, so the J call may be wrong. Germline CDR1 SEHNR, CDR2 FQNEAQ (reference sequence). The CDR3 totals 12 residues. DNA for the CDR3: TGTGCCAGCAGCGAGGGAACCAACGAGCAGTACTTC. Translation: CASSEGTNEQYF.

This clonotype showed up just once. CDR3 sequence: CASSSQGGMNTEAFF. The CDR3 DNA is TGTGCCAGCAGTTCTCAGGGCGGAATGAACACTGAAGCTTTCTTT. The chain is built from TRBV12-3 or TRBV12-4 and TRBJ1-1, with D tentatively TRBD1 (5 bases). V was trimmed by 4 bases and J by 0 bases, leaving 12 bases between them. This CDR3 region has 15 residues.

V is TRBV20-1 and J is TRBJ1-1, with 10 bases aligning to TRBD1. From germline, CDR1 is DFQATT and CDR2 SNEGSKA (reference sequence). Trimming cost V 3 bases and J 4 bases; bases outside gene matches: 5. This CDR3 comprises 14 residues. CDR3 sequence (DNA): TGCAGTGCTAGGAGGGACAGGGGTCCCACTGAAGCTTTCTTT. It translates to CSARRDRGPTEAFF.

In its sample, this clonotype was seen a few times. The chain links TRBV21-1 to TRBJ2-7; the tabulated D call, TRBD2, remains unverified against the DNA. TRBV21-1 is described as a pseudogene. This CDR3 comprises 15 residues. The CDR3 protein is CASSKGGGLSYEQYF. The CDR3 DNA reads as TGTGCCAGCAGCAAAGGTGGCGGGCTCTCCTACGAGCAGTACTTC.

The CDR3 sequence: CASSLGAGASSNEQYF. The CDR3 coding sequence is TGTGCCAGCAGCCTTGGAGCGGGAGCGTCTTCCAACGAGCAGTACTTC. This rearrangement joins TRBV3-1 to TRBJ2-4; 8 bases align to TRBD2. The DNA end favors TRBJ2-7, so the J call may be wrong. The CDR3 has 16 amino acids. Germline CDR1 LGHDT, CDR2 YNNKEL (reference sequence).

V is TRBV20-1 and J is TRBJ1-5, with D perhaps TRBD1 (5 bases). CDR1 and CDR2 from the germline V gene are DFQATT and SNEGSKA (reference sequence). The CDR3 covers 16 residues. With 6 bases removed from V and 6 bases from J, the gap between germline ends came to 24 bases. CDR3 protein: CSALVSGGGHVQPQHF. CDR3 nucleotide sequence: TGCAGTGCCCTCGTAAGCGGGGGGGGTCACGTTCAGCCCCAGCATTTT.

This clonotype showed up just a few times. The chain employs TRBV12-3 or TRBV12-4 and TRBJ2-3; D might be TRBD2 (6 bases). Trimming cost V 3 bases and J 2 bases, with 12 bases left between them. CDR3 size: 15 residues. The CDR3 sequence is CASSFRDSVTDTQYF. CDR3 nucleotide sequence: TGTGCCAGCAGTTTTAGGGACTCCGTCACAGATACGCAGTATTTT.

This clonotype has only a few counts. This rearrangement joins TRBV20-1 to TRBJ2-1; the D is unclear. Per the germline V gene, CDR1 is DFQATT and CDR2 is SNEGSKA (reference sequence). The CDR3 sequence is 14 residues long. The ends were cut back, 5 bases at V and 10 bases at J, with 21 bases in the middle. As DNA, the CDR3 is TGCAGTGCTCCGATAGGCCGGTGGAAACGCGAGCAGTTCTTC. This encodes CSAPIGRWKREQFF.

V usage is TRBV5-1 and J usage is TRBJ2-7; the D gene is possibly TRBD2 (6 bases). Germline values: CDR1 SGHRS, CDR2 YFSETQ. This CDR3 spans 14 amino acids. The V end was cut by 0 bases, the J end by 2 bases, with 9 bases between. The CDR3 DNA sequence: TGCGCCAGCAGCTTGGGGACTACCCCCTACGAGCAGTACTTC. Translated, it gives CASSLGTTPYEQYF.

The chain has TRBV27 and TRBJ2-7; 7 nucleotides agree with TRBD1. CDR1 is MNHEY, CDR2 SMNVEV, per germline (reference sequence). The CDR3 is 14 residues long. V lost 6 bases, J lost 6 bases, and 11 bases stayed unmatched. The CDR3 nucleotides are TGTGCCAGCAGCTTAGCAGGGGGTTGGTCCGAGCAGTACTTC. Its translation: CASSLAGGWSEQYF.

The chain combines TRBV18 with TRBJ2-7, with 7 bases aligning to TRBD1. J was trimmed by 5 bases and V by 3 bases; bases with no gene match: 7. Per the germline V gene, CDR1 is KGHSH and CDR2 is LQKENI. CDR3 length: 14 residues. The CDR3 is CASSPSGQFHEQYF. The CDR3, as DNA: TGTGCCAGCTCACCCTCGGGACAGTTCCACGAGCAGTACTTC.

V is TRBV27 and J is TRBJ2-1, with 11 bases lining up with TRBD1. Germline CDR1 reads MNHEY; CDR2 reads SMNVEV (reference sequence). The CDR3 has 16 amino acids. V shed 4 bases and J 8 bases; nucleotides not matched to a gene: 10. The CDR3 DNA is TGTGCCAGCAGTTCGCCGGGACAGGGGGGGTTCTATGAGCAGTTCTTC. Amino acid sequence: CASSSPGQGGFYEQFF.

A note on this clonotype: The germline gene is not matched at one end of the junction; a read error may be the cause. The V call is TRBV7-2, the J call TRBJ1-2; weak D call: TRBD1 (6 bases). Germline V gives CDR1 SGHTA, CDR2 FQGNSA. This CDR3 comprises 13 residues. The CDR3 bases are TGTGCCGGCAGCTCTAGGGGGTTAGGGGGCTACACCTTC. This sequence encodes CAGSSRGLGGYTF.

This clonotype was seen a handful of times. The chain has TRBV27 and TRBJ2-7; TRBD2 matches at 7 bases. Germline V gene data show CDR1 as MNHEY and CDR2 as SMNVEV (reference sequence). V lost 5 bases and J lost 2; bases outside the gene matches: 9. This CDR3 has 15 residues. The CDR3 DNA is TGTGCCAGCAGTCCGAATCGTCTAGCGGCCTACGAGCAGTACTTC. This gives the protein CASSPNRLAAYEQYF.

In this sample, this clonotype turned up a few times. V is TRBV12-3 or TRBV12-4 and J is TRBJ2-7; D gene unclear. There are 12 residues in the CDR3. Trimming cost V 6 bases and J 2 bases, with 8 bases left between them. As DNA, the CDR3 is TGTGCCAGCAGACTTACAGCCTACGAGCAGTACTTC. Encoded protein: CASRLTAYEQYF.

V is TRBV4-1 and J is TRBJ2-3; TRBD2 agrees at 8 bases. This CDR3 is 19 amino acids long. CDR1 and CDR2 (germline): MGHRA, YSYEKL. V gave up 4 bases and J gave up 1 base; unmatched junction bases: 16. CDR3 sequence reads: CASSRLGTSGRPGTDTQYF. DNA of the CDR3: TGCGCCAGCAGCCGCCTTGGGACTAGTGGGAGGCCTGGCACAGATACGCAGTATTTT.

This sequence joins TRBV19 and TRBJ2-3, with D perhaps matching TRBD2 (5 bases). CDR3 size: 12 residues. Trimming stripped 4 bases from V and 10 bases from J, with 12 bases between. Looked up from germline, CDR1 is LNHDA and CDR2 is SQIVND (reference sequence). The CDR3 sequence is CASSSPAAAQYF. Written as DNA, the CDR3 is TGTGCCAGTAGTAGTCCGGCAGCGGCGCAGTATTTT.

In its sample, this clonotype was seen a few times. V gene TRBV7-3 combines with J gene TRBJ2-7, with 12 nucleotides matching TRBD1. V dropped 5 bases and J dropped 5; count of bases not matched to a gene: 7. In germline, CDR1 is SGHTA, CDR2 FQGTGA. The CDR3 loop spans 15 amino acids. The CDR3 region has the DNA TGTGCCAGCAGCCTTAGAGGGACAGGGGGCAACGAGCAGTACTTC. Protein sequence: CASSLRGTGGNEQYF.

The chain carries TRBV20-1 and TRBJ2-5; D is tentatively TRBD1 or TRBD2 (5 bases each). Germline values: CDR1 DFQATT, CDR2 SNEGSKA (reference sequence). Trimming left V 5 bases short and J 1 base short, with 11 bases between. The CDR3 runs to 13 residues. CDR3 in amino acids: CSAWDASQETQYF. In DNA, the CDR3 is TGCAGTGCTTGGGACGCATCCCAAGAGACCCAGTACTTC.

The chain couples TRBV6-5 to TRBJ1-6; D not certain. V shed 6 bases and J shed 14 bases, with 14 bases lying between them. The CDR3 has 12 residues. In germline, CDR1 is MNHEY, CDR2 SVGAGI. CDR3 sequence: CASREGPGALHF. The CDR3 coding sequence is TGTGCCAGCAGAGAAGGACCCGGAGCCCTCCACTTT.

The chain has TRBV27 and TRBJ1-1, with D possibly matching TRBD1 (5 bases). CDR1 MNHEY and CDR2 SMNVEV come from the germline V gene (reference sequence). Trimming pared 6 bases from V and 3 bases from J, leaving 11 bases between. CDR3 length: 13 amino acids. This chain's CDR3 is CASSGGMDTEAFF. The CDR3 bases are TGTGCCAGCAGCGGGGGTATGGACACTGAAGCTTTCTTT.

In its sample, this clonotype was seen a few times. The CDR3 DNA sequence: TGTGCCAGCAGCCCTAGCGGGGGGTACAATGAGCAGTTCTTC. Its translation: CASSPSGGYNEQFF. The gene calls are TRBV6-5 and TRBJ2-1, with 11 bases aligning to TRBD2. V was clipped by 6 bases and J by 4 bases; unmatched bases: 2. This CDR3 spans 14 amino acids. Germline V gene data show CDR1 as MNHEY and CDR2 as SVGAGI.

This clonotype was found a few times. The rearrangement uses TRBV18 and TRBJ2-5, with D maybe TRBD2 (6 bases). Germline loops: CDR1 KGHSH, CDR2 LQKENI. V shed 3 bases and J shed 4 bases, with 12 bases lying between them. This CDR3 has 14 amino acids. CDR3 loop: CASSPGLFRETQYF. The CDR3 DNA reads TGTGCCAGCTCACCGGGACTGTTTCGAGAGACCCAGTACTTC.

V and J are TRBV28 and TRBJ2-7; 7 bases map to TRBD1. The germline V gene has CDR1 MDHEN and CDR2 SYDVKM. CDR3 length equals 15 residues. V dropped 3 bases and J dropped 3; count of bases not matched to a gene: 8. DNA of the CDR3: TGTGCCAGCAGTTTCACCGGGACAGCTCTCTACGAGCAGTACTTC. This encodes CASSFTGTALYEQYF.

This clonotype was recorded a few times. V and J are TRBV4-1 and TRBJ1-2; D not certain. V gave up 3 bases and J gave up 11 bases, with 19 bases separating them. Germline CDR1 reads MGHRA; CDR2 reads YSYEKL. This CDR3 contains 14 residues. The CDR3 reads CASSQGHSQAVYTF. As DNA, the CDR3 is TGCGCCAGCAGCCAGGGCCACTCCCAGGCTGTGTACACCTTC.